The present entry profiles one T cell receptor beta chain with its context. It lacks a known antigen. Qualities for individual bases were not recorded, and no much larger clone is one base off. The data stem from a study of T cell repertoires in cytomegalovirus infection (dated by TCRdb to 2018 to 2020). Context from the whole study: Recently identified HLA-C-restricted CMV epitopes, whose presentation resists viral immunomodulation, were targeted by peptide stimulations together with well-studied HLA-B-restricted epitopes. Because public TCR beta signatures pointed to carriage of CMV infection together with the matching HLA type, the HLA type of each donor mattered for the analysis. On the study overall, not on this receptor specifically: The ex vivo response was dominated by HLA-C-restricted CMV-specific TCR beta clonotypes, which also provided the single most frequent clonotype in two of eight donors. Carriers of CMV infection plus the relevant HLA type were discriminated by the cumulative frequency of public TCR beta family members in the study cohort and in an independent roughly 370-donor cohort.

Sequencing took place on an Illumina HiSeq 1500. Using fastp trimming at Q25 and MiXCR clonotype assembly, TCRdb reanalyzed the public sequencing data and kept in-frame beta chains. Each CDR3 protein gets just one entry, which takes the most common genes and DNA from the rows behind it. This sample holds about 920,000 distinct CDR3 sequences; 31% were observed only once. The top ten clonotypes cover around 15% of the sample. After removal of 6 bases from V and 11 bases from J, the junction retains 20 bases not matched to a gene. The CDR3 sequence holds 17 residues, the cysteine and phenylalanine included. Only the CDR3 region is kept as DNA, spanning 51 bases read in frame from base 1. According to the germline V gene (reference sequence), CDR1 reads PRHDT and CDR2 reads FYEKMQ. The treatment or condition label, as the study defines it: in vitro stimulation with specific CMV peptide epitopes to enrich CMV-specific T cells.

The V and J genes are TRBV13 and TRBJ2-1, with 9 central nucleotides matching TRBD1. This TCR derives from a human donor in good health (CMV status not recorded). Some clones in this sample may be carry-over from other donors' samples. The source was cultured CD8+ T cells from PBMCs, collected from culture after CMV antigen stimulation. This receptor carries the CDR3 CASSQRVGDRDPLKQFF. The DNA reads TGTGCCAGCAGTCAAAGGGTGGGGGACAGGGACCCCCTAAAGCAGTTCTTC.